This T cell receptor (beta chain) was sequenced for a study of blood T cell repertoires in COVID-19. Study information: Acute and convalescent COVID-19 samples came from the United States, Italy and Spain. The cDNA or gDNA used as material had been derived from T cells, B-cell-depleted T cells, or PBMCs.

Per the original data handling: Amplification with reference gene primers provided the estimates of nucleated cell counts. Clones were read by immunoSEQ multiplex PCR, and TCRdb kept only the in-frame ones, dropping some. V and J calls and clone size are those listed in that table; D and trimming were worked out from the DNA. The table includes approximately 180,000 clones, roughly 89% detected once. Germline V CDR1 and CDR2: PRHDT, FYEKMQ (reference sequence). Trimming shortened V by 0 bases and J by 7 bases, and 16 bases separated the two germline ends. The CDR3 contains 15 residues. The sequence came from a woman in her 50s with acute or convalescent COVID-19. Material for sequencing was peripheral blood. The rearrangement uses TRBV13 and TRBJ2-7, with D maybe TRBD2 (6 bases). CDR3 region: CASSLGLGRNEEQYF. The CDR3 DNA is TGTGCCAGCAGCTTAGGCCTGGGGAGGAATGAAGAGCAGTACTTC. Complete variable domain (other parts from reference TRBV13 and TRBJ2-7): AAGVIQSPRHLIKEKRETATLKCYPIPRHDTVYWYQQGPGQDPQFLISFYEKMQSDKGSIPDRFSAQQFSDYHSELNMSSLELGDSALYFCASSLGLGRNEEQYFGPGTRLTVT.